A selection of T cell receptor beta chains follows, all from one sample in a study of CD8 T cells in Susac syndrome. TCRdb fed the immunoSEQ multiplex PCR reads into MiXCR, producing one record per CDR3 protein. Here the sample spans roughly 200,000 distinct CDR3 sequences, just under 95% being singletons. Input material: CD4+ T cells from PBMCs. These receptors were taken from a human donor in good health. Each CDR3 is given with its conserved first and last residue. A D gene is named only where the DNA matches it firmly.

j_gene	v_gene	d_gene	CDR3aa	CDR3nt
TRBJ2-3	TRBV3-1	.	CASSQDGRSTDTQYF	TGTGCCAGCAGCCAAGATGGTCGGAGCACAGATACGCAGTATTTT
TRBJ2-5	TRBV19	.	CASSPDTEETQYF	TGTGCCAGTAGTCCAGACACAGAAGAGACCCAGTACTTC
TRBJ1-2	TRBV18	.	CASSPPLTNYGYTF	TGTGCCAGCTCACCACCGTTGACTAACTATGGCTACACCTTC
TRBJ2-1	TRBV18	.	CASSPMTSSYNEQFF	TGTGCCAGCTCCCCGATGACAAGCTCCTACAATGAGCAGTTCTTC
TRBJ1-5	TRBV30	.	CAWSVDRDQPQHF	TGTGCCTGGAGTGTAGACAGAGATCAGCCCCAGCATTTT
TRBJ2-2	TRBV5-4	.	CASSFDWADGELFF	TGTGCCAGCAGCTTTGACTGGGCGGACGGGGAGCTGTTTTTT
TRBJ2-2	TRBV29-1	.	CSVGGKYTGELFF	TGCAGCGTTGGCGGGAAGTACACCGGGGAGCTGTTTTTT
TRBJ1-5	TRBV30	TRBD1	CAWSVPGQGGRGNQPQHF	TGTGCCTGGAGTGTACCGGGACAGGGGGGTAGAGGCAATCAGCCCCAGCATTTT
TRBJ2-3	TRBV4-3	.	CASSQVISGTGSTDTQYF	TGCGCCAGCAGCCAAGTCATATCAGGGACGGGGAGCACAGATACGCAGTATTTT
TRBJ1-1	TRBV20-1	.	CSAATEANTEAFF	TGCAGTGCCGCGACAGAGGCGAACACTGAAGCTTTCTTT
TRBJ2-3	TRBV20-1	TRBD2	CSAGIAGASTDTQYF	TGCAGTGCTGGTATAGCGGGAGCTAGCACAGATACGCAGTATTTT